This T cell receptor (beta chain) was identified during a study of human T cells and chemical hapten exposure. Across the study: Minor pooled library volume differences mainly drove per-sample TCR yield variation. Notes on the study in general: With regard to DPC sensitization, TCRs above 1 in 1000 frequency did not change.

Authors' analysis steps: TCRs per sample had a median of 95,638 and ranged from roughly 23,224 to 700,000. TCRdb reprocessed the 5' RACE reads via MiXCR and lists one record per CDR3 protein. The V and J calls shown here were made by TCRdb, not taken from the authors' results. This table has some 150,000 distinct CDR3 sequences, around 4.1% appearing once. Total RNA was extracted from unfractionated whole blood. In this sample, this clonotype turned up many times. The antigen remains unidentified. This sequence was found in a female donor in good health.

CDR3: CASSWGPLETQYF. CDR3 coding DNA: TGTGCCAGCAGTTGGGGGCCGTTGGAGACCCAGTACTTC. V is TRBV6-5 and J is TRBJ2-5; possible D gene TRBD1, 6 bases. Germline V gives CDR1 MNHEY, CDR2 SVGAGI. The CDR3 runs to 13 residues. V dropped 4 bases and J dropped 5 bases, with 11 bases sitting between them.